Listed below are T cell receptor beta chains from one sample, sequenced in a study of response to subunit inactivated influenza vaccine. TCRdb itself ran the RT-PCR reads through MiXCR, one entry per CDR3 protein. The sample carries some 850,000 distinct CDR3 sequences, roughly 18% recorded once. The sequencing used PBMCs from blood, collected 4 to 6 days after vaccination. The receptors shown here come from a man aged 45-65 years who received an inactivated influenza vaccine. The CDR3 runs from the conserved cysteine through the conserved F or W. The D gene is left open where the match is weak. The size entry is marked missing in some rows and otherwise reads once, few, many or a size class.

cdr3_aa: CASRLQGLETQYF
cdr3_nt: TGTGCCAGCAGACTCCAGGGGTTGGAGACCCAGTACTTC
d_call: NA
j_call: TRBJ2-5
clone_size: NA
v_call: TRBV5-4

cdr3_aa: CASSVVGEDTEAFF
cdr3_nt: TGTGCCAGCAGCGTAGTTGGGGAGGACACTGAAGCTTTCTTT
d_call: NA
j_call: TRBJ1-1
clone_size: NA
v_call: TRBV9

cdr3_aa: CSVEGKQYF
cdr3_nt: TGCAGCGTTGAAGGGAAGCAGTACTTC
d_call: NA
j_call: TRBJ2-7
clone_size: NA
v_call: TRBV29-1

cdr3_aa: CASSSRGGFGEAFF
cdr3_nt: TGCGCCAGCAGCTCACGGGGGGGGTTTGGGGAGGCTTTCTTT
d_call: NA
j_call: TRBJ1-1
clone_size: NA
v_call: TRBV5-1

cdr3_aa: CASSNRDSSNQPQHF
cdr3_nt: TGTGCCAGCAGTAACCGGGACAGTAGCAATCAGCCCCAGCATTTT
d_call: TRBD1
j_call: TRBJ1-5
clone_size: NA
v_call: TRBV6-5

cdr3_aa: CASGTSYSGANVLTF
cdr3_nt: TGTGCCAGCGGGACTTCTTACTCTGGGGCCAACGTCCTGACTTTC
d_call: NA
j_call: TRBJ2-6
clone_size: NA
v_call: TRBV12-3/TRBV12-4

cdr3_aa: CASTSARTAESSYNEQFF
cdr3_nt: TGTGCCAGCACCTCGGCCCGGACTGCAGAAAGCTCCTACAATGAGCAGTTCTTC
d_call: NA
j_call: TRBJ2-1
clone_size: NA
v_call: TRBV6-2/TRBV6-3

cdr3_aa: CSATGASTDTQYF
cdr3_nt: TGCAGTGCTACCGGGGCTAGCACAGATACGCAGTATTTT
d_call: NA
j_call: TRBJ2-3
clone_size: NA
v_call: TRBV20-1

cdr3_aa: CASSDSRQGGSYEQYF
cdr3_nt: TGTGCCAGCAGTGACTCCCGACAGGGGGGGTCCTACGAGCAGTACTTC
d_call: TRBD1
j_call: TRBJ2-7
clone_size: few
v_call: TRBV25-1

cdr3_aa: CSARAYNEQFF
cdr3_nt: TGCAGTGCTAGAGCTTACAATGAGCAGTTCTTC
d_call: NA
j_call: TRBJ2-1
clone_size: many
v_call: TRBV20-1

cdr3_aa: CASTLLGGNTIYF
cdr3_nt: TGTGCCAGCACCCTGTTAGGGGGAAACACCATATATTTT
d_call: NA
j_call: TRBJ1-3
clone_size: few
v_call: TRBV2

cdr3_aa: CASSRAATSNTGELFF
cdr3_nt: TGTGCCAGCAGCCGGGCGGCGACTAGCAACACCGGGGAGCTGTTTTTT
d_call: TRBD2
j_call: TRBJ2-2
clone_size: few
v_call: TRBV28

cdr3_aa: CSANRQGGTDTQYF
cdr3_nt: TGCAGTGCTAACAGACAGGGTGGGACAGATACGCAGTATTTT
d_call: TRBD1
j_call: TRBJ2-3
clone_size: NA
v_call: TRBV20-1

cdr3_aa: CASSLQRQGTGGHTEAFF
cdr3_nt: TGTGCCAGCAGCCTACAAAGACAGGGAACAGGGGGACACACTGAAGCTTTCTTT
d_call: TRBD1
j_call: TRBJ1-1
clone_size: many
v_call: TRBV11-2

cdr3_aa: CASSLWTVPGEEQFF
cdr3_nt: TGTGCCAGCAGTTTATGGACAGTCCCGGGGGAAGAGCAGTTCTTC
d_call: NA
j_call: TRBJ2-1
clone_size: few
v_call: TRBV27

cdr3_aa: CATDRAANTGELFF
cdr3_nt: TGTGCCACCGACCGGGCAGCGAACACCGGGGAGCTGTTTTTT
d_call: NA
j_call: TRBJ2-2
clone_size: NA
v_call: TRBV6-1

cdr3_aa: CASRPGGSSYNEQFF
cdr3_nt: TGTGCCAGCAGGCCTGGCGGGAGCTCCTACAATGAGCAGTTCTTC
d_call: TRBD2
j_call: TRBJ2-1
clone_size: NA
v_call: TRBV6-2/TRBV6-3

cdr3_aa: CSASQISNQPQHF
cdr3_nt: TGCAGTGCTAGCCAGATTAGCAATCAGCCCCAGCATTTT
d_call: NA
j_call: TRBJ1-5
clone_size: NA
v_call: TRBV20-1

cdr3_aa: CASSLVGQGGNEQFF
cdr3_nt: TGCGCCAGCAGCTTGGTAGGCCAGGGGGGGAATGAGCAGTTCTTC
d_call: NA
j_call: TRBJ2-1
clone_size: NA
v_call: TRBV5-1

cdr3_aa: CASSQEKLADEQFF
cdr3_nt: TGTGCCAGCAGCCAAGAGAAGCTAGCCGATGAGCAGTTCTTC
d_call: NA
j_call: TRBJ2-1
clone_size: NA
v_call: TRBV4-2

cdr3_aa: CASSLAFRSTNEKLFF
cdr3_nt: TGTGCCAGCAGCTTAGCCTTCCGTTCAACTAATGAAAAACTGTTTTTT
d_call: NA
j_call: TRBJ1-4
clone_size: NA
v_call: TRBV7-8

cdr3_aa: CASSLAFGGSSTDTQYF
cdr3_nt: TGTGCCAGCAGCTTAGCGTTCGGCGGGAGCAGCACAGATACGCAGTATTTT
d_call: TRBD2
j_call: TRBJ2-3
clone_size: NA
v_call: TRBV7-2

cdr3_aa: CSVDLRDRGLNEQFF
cdr3_nt: TGCAGCGTTGATTTGAGGGACAGGGGGCTGAATGAGCAGTTCTTC
d_call: TRBD1
j_call: TRBJ2-1
clone_size: few
v_call: TRBV29-1

cdr3_aa: CSARVGGPDTEAFF
cdr3_nt: TGCAGTGCTAGGGTCGGGGGCCCGGACACTGAAGCTTTCTTT
d_call: NA
j_call: TRBJ1-1
clone_size: NA
v_call: TRBV20-1

cdr3_aa: CASSFAGGASYEQYF
cdr3_nt: TGTGCCAGCAGTTTCGCGGGAGGGGCCTCCTACGAGCAGTACTTC
d_call: TRBD2
j_call: TRBJ2-7
clone_size: few
v_call: TRBV7-2

cdr3_aa: CASTSLLEQYF
cdr3_nt: TGTGCCAGCACCTCACTTCTCGAGCAGTACTTC
d_call: NA
j_call: TRBJ2-7
clone_size: few
v_call: TRBV6-2/TRBV6-3

cdr3_aa: CASSESGRATDTQYF
cdr3_nt: TGTGCCAGCAGCGAGAGCGGGAGGGCCACAGATACGCAGTATTTT
d_call: TRBD2
j_call: TRBJ2-3
clone_size: many
v_call: TRBV9

cdr3_aa: CASSPDYNSPLHF
cdr3_nt: TGCGCCAGCAGCCCAGACTATAATTCACCCCTCCACTTT
d_call: NA
j_call: TRBJ1-6
clone_size: few
v_call: TRBV5-1

cdr3_aa: CSAKTGYSYEQYF
cdr3_nt: TGCAGTGCTAAGACAGGGTACTCCTACGAGCAGTACTTC
d_call: TRBD1
j_call: TRBJ2-7
clone_size: NA
v_call: TRBV20-1

cdr3_aa: CSARDGTGVFPLHF
cdr3_nt: TGCAGTGCTAGAGACGGGACAGGGGTGTTCCCCCTCCACTTT
d_call: TRBD1
j_call: TRBJ1-6
clone_size: few
v_call: TRBV20-1

cdr3_aa: CASSSGRLSGGSYEQFF
cdr3_nt: TGTGCCAGCAGTTCTGGCCGACTGTCCGGGGGGTCCTATGAGCAGTTCTTC
d_call: TRBD2
j_call: TRBJ2-1
clone_size: NA
v_call: TRBV12-3/TRBV12-4

cdr3_aa: CASSQKGGRDTDTQYF
cdr3_nt: TGTGCCAGCAGCCAAAAGGGAGGGAGGGACACAGATACGCAGTATTTT
d_call: TRBD2
j_call: TRBJ2-3
clone_size: NA
v_call: TRBV4-2

cdr3_aa: CASSYTGAGTGELFF
cdr3_nt: TGTGCCAGCAGTTACACGGGGGCTGGTACCGGGGAGCTGTTTTTT
d_call: NA
j_call: TRBJ2-2
clone_size: NA
v_call: TRBV6-2/TRBV6-3

cdr3_aa: CSVEDRPRETQYF
cdr3_nt: TGCAGCGTTGAAGATCGGCCAAGAGAGACCCAGTACTTC
d_call: NA
j_call: TRBJ2-5
clone_size: few
v_call: TRBV29-1

cdr3_aa: CASSPGTGVDYGYTF
cdr3_nt: TGCGCCAGCAGTCCCGGGACAGGGGTCGACTATGGCTACACCTTC
d_call: TRBD1
j_call: TRBJ1-2
clone_size: few
v_call: TRBV5-1

cdr3_aa: CASSYPVNTEAFF
cdr3_nt: TGTGCCAGCAGTTACCCGGTGAACACTGAAGCTTTCTTT
d_call: NA
j_call: TRBJ1-1
clone_size: NA
v_call: TRBV6-2/TRBV6-3